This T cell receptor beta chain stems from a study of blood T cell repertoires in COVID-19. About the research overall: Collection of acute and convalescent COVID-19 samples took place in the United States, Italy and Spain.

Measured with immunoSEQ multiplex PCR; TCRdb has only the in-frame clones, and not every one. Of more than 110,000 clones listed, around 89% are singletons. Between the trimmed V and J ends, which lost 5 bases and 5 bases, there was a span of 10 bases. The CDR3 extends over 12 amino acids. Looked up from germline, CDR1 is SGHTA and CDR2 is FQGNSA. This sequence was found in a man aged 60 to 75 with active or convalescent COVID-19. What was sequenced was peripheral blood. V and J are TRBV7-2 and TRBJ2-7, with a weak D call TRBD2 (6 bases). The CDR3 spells CASSRLGDEQYF. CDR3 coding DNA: TGTGCCAGCAGCCGACTAGGAGACGAGCAGTACTTC.